Listed here is a single TCR beta chain. The sample originates from a study of blood T cell repertoires in COVID-19. Turning to the study itself: COVID-19 samples collected from the United States, Italy and Spain covered acute and convalescent phases. The cDNA or gDNA used as material had been derived from T cells, B-cell-depleted T cells, or PBMCs.

The CDR3 runs to 16 residues. Per the original data handling: By means of reference gene primer amplification, nucleated cell counts were estimated. Repertoires were generated with immunoSEQ multiplex PCR, while TCRdb's copy carries only in-frame clones and drops some. The DNA gave D and trimming, while V, J and clone size come from that table. Here the sample spans 100,000 to 150,000 clones, about 81% being singletons. Specimen: peripheral blood. The V gene is TRBV21-1, the J gene TRBJ1-3. TRBV21-1 is described as a pseudogene. The source of this sequence is a woman aged 45-65 years with acute or convalescent COVID-19. For the CDR3, the DNA is TGTGCCAGCAGCAAACGAGGGGACTCCTCTGGAAACACCATATATTTT. As protein: CASSKRGDSSGNTIYF.